The clone carrying this T cell receptor (beta chain) was detected only a few times. Between the trimmed V and J ends, which lost 7 bases and 0 bases, there was a span of 10 bases. The CDR3 is made up of 14 amino acids. The data were taken from a study of chronic HIV infection and antiretroviral therapy. TCRdb re-derived calls from the 5' RACE reads in MiXCR, one entry per CDR3 protein. The sample records 40,000 to 50,000 distinct CDR3 sequences, about 18% being singletons. The sample consisted of peripheral blood. The chain joins TRBV12-3 or TRBV12-4 to TRBJ1-5, with D unresolved. This TCR was sampled from an adult who had HIV and had not received antiretroviral therapy, or was an uninfected healthy control (not recorded which). CDR3 sequence: CASMESHSNQPQHF. The CDR3 nucleotides read TGTGCCAGCATGGAGTCCCATAGCAATCAGCCCCAGCATTTT.